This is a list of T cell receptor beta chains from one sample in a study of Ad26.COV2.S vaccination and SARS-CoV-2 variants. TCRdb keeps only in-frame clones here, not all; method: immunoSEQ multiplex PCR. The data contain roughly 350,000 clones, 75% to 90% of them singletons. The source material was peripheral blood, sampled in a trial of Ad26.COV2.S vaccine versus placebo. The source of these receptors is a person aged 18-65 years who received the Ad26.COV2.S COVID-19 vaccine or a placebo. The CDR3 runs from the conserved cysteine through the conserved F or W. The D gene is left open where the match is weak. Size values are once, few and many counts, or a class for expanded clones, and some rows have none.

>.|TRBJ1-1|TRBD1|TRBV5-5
CASSPRTGVTEAFF
TGTGCCAGCAGCCCGCGGACAGGGGTCACTGAAGCTTTCTTT
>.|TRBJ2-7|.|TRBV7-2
CASSRPPLYEQYF
TGTGCCAGCAGCCGCCCCCCCCTCTACGAGCAGTACTTC
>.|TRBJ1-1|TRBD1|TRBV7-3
CASSWTGGTTEAFF
TGTGCCAGCAGCTGGACAGGGGGCACCACTGAAGCTTTCTTT
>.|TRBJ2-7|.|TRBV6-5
CASLGTLSYEQYF
TGTGCTAGCCTCGGGACACTCTCCTACGAGCAGTACTTC
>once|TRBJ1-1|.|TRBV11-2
CASRPGTTVFEAFF
TGTGCCAGCAGGCCTGGGACAACGGTTTTCGAAGCTTTCTTT
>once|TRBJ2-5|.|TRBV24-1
CATSDRGHAIQETQYF
TGTGCCACCAGTGACCGGGGACACGCAATTCAAGAGACCCAGTACTTC
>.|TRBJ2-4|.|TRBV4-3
CASSQDRARSGDIQYF
TGCGCCAGCAGCCAAGATCGGGCGCGATCCGGGGACATTCAGTACTTC
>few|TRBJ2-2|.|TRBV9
CASRATGPGELFF
TGTGCCAGCAGGGCAACAGGGCCCGGGGAGCTGTTTTTT
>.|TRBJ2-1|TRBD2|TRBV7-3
CASSRWGSGTRAIDEQFF
TGTGCCAGCAGCCGGTGGGGGAGCGGGACTAGGGCCATCGATGAGCAGTTCTTC
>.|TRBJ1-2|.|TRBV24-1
CATSDQGSGPYGYTF
TGTGCCACCAGTGATCAGGGAAGCGGGCCTTATGGCTACACCTTC
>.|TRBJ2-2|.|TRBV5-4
CASSLMDNTGELFF
TGTGCCAGCAGCTTGATGGACAACACCGGGGAGCTGTTTTTT
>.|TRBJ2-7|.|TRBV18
CASSLEAATAYEQYF
TGTGCCAGCTCCCTTGAGGCAGCCACCGCCTACGAGCAGTACTTC
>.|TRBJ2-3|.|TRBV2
CASSEQGTNTDTQYF
TGTGCCAGCAGTGAACAGGGGACCAACACAGATACGCAGTATTTT
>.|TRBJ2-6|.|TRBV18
CASSPPGHSGANVLTF
TGTGCCAGCTCACCCCCAGGTCACTCTGGGGCCAACGTCCTGACTTTC
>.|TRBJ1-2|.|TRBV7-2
CASSPRQALYGYTF
TGTGCCAGCAGCCCCCGCCAGGCCCTTTATGGCTACACCTTC
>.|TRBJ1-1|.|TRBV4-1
CASSQVAGGNTEAFF
TGCGCCAGCAGCCAAGTTGCGGGTGGAAATACTGAAGCTTTCTTT
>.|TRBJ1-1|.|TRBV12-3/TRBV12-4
CASSFSFGAEAFF
TGTGCCAGCAGTTTTAGTTTCGGGGCTGAAGCTTTCTTT
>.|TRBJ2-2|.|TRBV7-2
CASSFDTGELFF
TGTGCCAGCAGCTTTGACACCGGGGAGCTGTTTTTT
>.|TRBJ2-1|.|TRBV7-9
CATSGDSYNEQFF
TGTGCCACCTCCGGGGACTCCTACAATGAGCAGTTCTTC
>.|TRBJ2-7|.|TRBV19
CASSISPSYEQYF
TGTGCCAGTAGTATCTCCCCCTCCTACGAGCAGTACTTC
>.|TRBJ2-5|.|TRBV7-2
CASSAGRTGETQYF
TGTGCCAGCAGCGCCGGGCGGACGGGGGAGACCCAGTACTTC
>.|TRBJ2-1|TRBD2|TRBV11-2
CASKRSGEGYNEQFF
TGTGCCAGCAAACGTAGCGGGGAGGGCTACAATGAGCAGTTCTTC
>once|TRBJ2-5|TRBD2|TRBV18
CASSPQRLAGGPETQYF
TGTGCCAGCTCACCACAGAGGCTAGCGGGAGGGCCCGAGACCCAGTACTTC
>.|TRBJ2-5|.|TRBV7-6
CASSLSGAGVETQYF
TGTGCCAGCAGCTTAAGCGGGGCAGGGGTAGAGACCCAGTACTTC
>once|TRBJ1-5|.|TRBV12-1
CASSFGSDQPQHF
TGTGCCAGCAGCTTCGGGTCAGATCAGCCCCAGCATTTT
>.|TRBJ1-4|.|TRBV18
CASSPPHMSNEKLFF
TGTGCCAGCTCACCACCACATATGAGTAATGAAAAACTGTTTTTT
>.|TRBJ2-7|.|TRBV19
CASSIGTGSYEQYF
TGTGCCAGTAGTATAGGAACAGGGTCCTACGAGCAGTACTTC
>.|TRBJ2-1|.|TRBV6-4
CASSERGNEQFF
TGTGCCAGCAGTGAACGGGGGAATGAGCAGTTCTTC
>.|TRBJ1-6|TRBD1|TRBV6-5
CASLRGPSYNSPLHF
TGTGCCAGTCTCAGGGGGCCATCCTATAATTCACCCCTCCACTTT
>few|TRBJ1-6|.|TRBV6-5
CASSTGTVNSPLHF
TGTGCCAGCAGCACCGGGACGGTTAATTCACCCCTCCACTTT
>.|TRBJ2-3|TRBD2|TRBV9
CASSVVGGGPGDTQYF
TGTGCCAGCAGCGTAGTTGGGGGAGGGCCCGGAGATACGCAGTATTTT